What follows is one T cell receptor (beta chain) and its context. Its antigen is not identified. These data come from a study of shared clonotypes between healthy human individuals. Each sorted subset replicate got 200 ng genomic DNA, 25,000 to 30,000 genomes. Original methodology: Sequence data from immunoSEQ were junction-only and lacked quality scores; consequently, filtering differed. Sequencing used immunoSEQ multiplex PCR; TCRdb keeps in-frame clones, though not all of them. V, J and clone size reflect that table, while D and trimming were determined from the DNA. The profile shows about 2.1 million clones, around 93% of them singletons. Germline CDR1 and CDR2: SGHTA and FQGTGA. Trimming shortened V by 2 bases and J by 3 bases, and 11 bases separated the two germline ends. The CDR3 is 14 residues long. The naive CD8 population came from CD45RO-negative cells selected for CCR7, without terminally differentiated effector memory CD45RA+ cells.

The study, taken as a whole, reports: Generation probabilities were higher for clonotypes shared across all four sorted-subset donors than for unshared ones. Sampling covered blood only; tissue repertoires likely differ.

V and J are TRBV7-3 and TRBJ2-7, with D perhaps TRBD1 or TRBD2 (6 bases each). Sequenced input: naive CD8+ T cells from PBMCs. The sequence was obtained from a man aged 18 to 30 in good health. Some clones in this sample may be carry-over from other donors' samples. The CDR3, as DNA: TGTGCCAGCAGCTTATACGGGGGCCACTACGAGCAGTACTTC. Protein product: CASSLYGGHYEQYF. Based on the CDR3 plus reference TRBV7-3 and TRBJ2-7, the full variable domain is GAGVSQTPSNKVTEKGKYVELRCDPISGHTALYWYRQSLGQGPEFLIYFQGTGAADDSGLPNDRFFAVRPEGSVSTLKIQRTERGDSAVYLCASSLYGGHYEQYFGPGTRLTVT.